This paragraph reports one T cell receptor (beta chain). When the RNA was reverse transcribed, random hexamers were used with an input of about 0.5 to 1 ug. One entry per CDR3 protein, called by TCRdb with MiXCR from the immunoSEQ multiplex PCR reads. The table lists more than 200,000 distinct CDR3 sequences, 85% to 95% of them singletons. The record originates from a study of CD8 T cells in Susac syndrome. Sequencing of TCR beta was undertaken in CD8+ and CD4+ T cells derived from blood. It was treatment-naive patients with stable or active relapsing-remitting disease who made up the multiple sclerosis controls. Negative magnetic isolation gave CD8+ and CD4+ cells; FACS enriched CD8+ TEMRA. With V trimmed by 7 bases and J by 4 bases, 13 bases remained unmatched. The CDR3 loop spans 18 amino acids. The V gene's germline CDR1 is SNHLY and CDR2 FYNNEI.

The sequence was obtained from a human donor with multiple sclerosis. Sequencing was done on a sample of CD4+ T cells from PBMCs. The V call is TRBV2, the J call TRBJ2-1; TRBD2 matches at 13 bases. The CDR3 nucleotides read TGTGCCAGCATCCCTACCGGACTAGCGGGAGATCCTTACAATGAGCAGTTCTTC. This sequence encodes CASIPTGLAGDPYNEQFF.